A selection of T cell receptor beta chains follows, all from one sample in a study of T cells in Graves' hyperthyroidism and ophthalmopathy. TCRdb called the multiplex PCR reads again in MiXCR, with one record for every CDR3 protein. The sample holds 490,000 or so distinct CDR3 sequences; 15% to 20% are singletons and the top ten take 40% to 50%. The sequencing sample was made of blood. The receptors stem from a man aged 40-49 years with Graves' ophthalmopathy. Both conserved end residues are part of each CDR3. The order of the fields is V gene, D gene, clone size, J gene, CDR3 protein. The D gene is left open where the match is weak. Clone size appears in some rows only: once, few, many, or a class for an expanded clone.

V: TRBV3-1; D: TRBD1; size: NA; J: TRBJ1-2; CDR3: CASSQEGTGGPYGYTF
V: TRBV11-1; D: TRBD2; size: many; J: TRBJ2-1; CDR3: CASSLGSGSYNEQFF
V: TRBV7-9; D: NA; size: NA; J: TRBJ1-6; CDR3: CASSFLQPSPLHF
V: TRBV27; D: NA; size: many; J: TRBJ2-1; CDR3: CASAKGSSSYNEQFF
V: TRBV18; D: NA; size: many; J: TRBJ1-1; CDR3: CASSPPTVLNTEAFF
V: TRBV7-9; D: NA; size: many; J: TRBJ1-1; CDR3: CASSLGTNTEAFF
V: TRBV30; D: NA; size: NA; J: TRBJ2-2; CDR3: CAWSELYGELFF
V: TRBV6-1; D: NA; size: NA; J: TRBJ2-7; CDR3: CASSYEAVYEQYF
V: TRBV7-2; D: TRBD2; size: many; J: TRBJ2-7; CDR3: CASSPGGRRGGGQYF
V: TRBV6-1; D: TRBD1; size: NA; J: TRBJ1-2; CDR3: CASTGGQGTYYGYTF
V: TRBV3-1; D: TRBD1; size: many; J: TRBJ1-4; CDR3: CASKPGQGNEKLFF
V: TRBV6-1; D: NA; size: NA; J: TRBJ1-6; CDR3: CASAVEGRANSLLHF
V: TRBV3-1; D: NA; size: many; J: TRBJ2-7; CDR3: CASSQAQGPSYEQYF
V: TRBV3-1; D: NA; size: many; J: TRBJ2-7; CDR3: CASSPLRSYYEQYF
V: TRBV5-1; D: NA; size: NA; J: TRBJ2-5; CDR3: CARVMRDQETQYF
V: TRBV30; D: NA; size: NA; J: TRBJ1-5; CDR3: CAWSGGLTNQPQHF
V: TRBV20-1; D: NA; size: few; J: TRBJ2-3; CDR3: CSARRMGTDTQYF
V: TRBV6-1; D: NA; size: few; J: TRBJ2-3; CDR3: CASSRAQTTDTQYF
V: TRBV28; D: NA; size: NA; J: TRBJ2-7; CDR3: CATSDPGVYEQYF
V: TRBV7-2; D: TRBD1; size: NA; J: TRBJ1-1; CDR3: CASSSEGADTEAFF
V: TRBV11-2; D: NA; size: many; J: TRBJ2-3; CDR3: CASSLRLPAGGTDTQYF
V: TRBV3-1; D: TRBD1; size: NA; J: TRBJ1-6; CDR3: CASSQLQGVRHSPLHF
V: TRBV30; D: TRBD1; size: many; J: TRBJ1-2; CDR3: CAWSLGTGVSYTF
V: TRBV11-3; D: TRBD1; size: NA; J: TRBJ1-3; CDR3: CASSPGQLNSGNTIYF
V: TRBV28; D: NA; size: many; J: TRBJ2-5; CDR3: CASTLQVQETQYF
V: TRBV11-2; D: TRBD1; size: NA; J: TRBJ1-1; CDR3: CASSSTRGGTEAFF
V: TRBV5-1; D: TRBD2; size: few; J: TRBJ2-5; CDR3: CASSSDGGQETQYF
V: TRBV7-3; D: NA; size: NA; J: TRBJ2-5; CDR3: CASSRTPRQGETQYF
V: TRBV9; D: NA; size: NA; J: TRBJ1-6; CDR3: CASSVDGRGSYNSPLHF
V: TRBV7-6; D: NA; size: many; J: TRBJ2-3; CDR3: CASSLGPGGRGTDTQYF
V: TRBV27; D: NA; size: few; J: TRBJ2-7; CDR3: CASSFRGADYEQYF
V: TRBV27; D: NA; size: many; J: TRBJ2-7; CDR3: CASSLEQGIYYEQYF
V: TRBV7-8; D: TRBD2; size: many; J: TRBJ2-7; CDR3: CASSLGLAGGYSEQYF
V: TRBV30; D: NA; size: NA; J: TRBJ2-7; CDR3: CAWMERSYEQYF
V: TRBV7-9; D: TRBD1; size: many; J: TRBJ1-1; CDR3: CAGQGRGTEAFF
V: TRBV7-9; D: TRBD1; size: many; J: TRBJ1-2; CDR3: CASSDRWTGYGYTF
V: TRBV11-2; D: NA; size: NA; J: TRBJ2-7; CDR3: CASSTGSSYEQYF
V: TRBV4-1; D: TRBD2; size: NA; J: TRBJ2-1; CDR3: CASSQAGLAGGPLSYNEQFF
V: TRBV20-1; D: TRBD1; size: many; J: TRBJ2-5; CDR3: CSARPGTGQETQYF
V: TRBV14; D: NA; size: NA; J: TRBJ1-2; CDR3: CASSQDLAYGYTF
V: TRBV7-3; D: TRBD1; size: many; J: TRBJ1-1; CDR3: CASSFEDRGRWNTEAFF
V: TRBV20-1; D: NA; size: few; J: TRBJ2-5; CDR3: CSARDIVARPQETQYF
V: TRBV20-1; D: NA; size: NA; J: TRBJ2-6; CDR3: CSARERESSGANVLTF
V: TRBV6-5; D: NA; size: NA; J: TRBJ1-2; CDR3: CASRYLHTTENYGYTF
V: TRBV4-2; D: NA; size: NA; J: TRBJ1-3; CDR3: CASNQDSRQSGNTIYF
V: TRBV11-2; D: TRBD1; size: many; J: TRBJ2-7; CDR3: CASSSSRDRTIYEQYF
V: TRBV7-2; D: TRBD1; size: NA; J: TRBJ2-1; CDR3: CASSLGDSRNEQFF
V: TRBV20-1; D: TRBD2; size: NA; J: TRBJ2-1; CDR3: CSASPGGEFYNEQFF
V: TRBV29-1; D: TRBD1; size: few; J: TRBJ1-1; CDR3: CSGTGAMNTEAFF
V: TRBV7-2; D: NA; size: few; J: TRBJ2-1; CDR3: CASLGGRASNEQFF
V: TRBV6-1; D: TRBD1; size: NA; J: TRBJ1-1; CDR3: CASSGTGGWTEAFF